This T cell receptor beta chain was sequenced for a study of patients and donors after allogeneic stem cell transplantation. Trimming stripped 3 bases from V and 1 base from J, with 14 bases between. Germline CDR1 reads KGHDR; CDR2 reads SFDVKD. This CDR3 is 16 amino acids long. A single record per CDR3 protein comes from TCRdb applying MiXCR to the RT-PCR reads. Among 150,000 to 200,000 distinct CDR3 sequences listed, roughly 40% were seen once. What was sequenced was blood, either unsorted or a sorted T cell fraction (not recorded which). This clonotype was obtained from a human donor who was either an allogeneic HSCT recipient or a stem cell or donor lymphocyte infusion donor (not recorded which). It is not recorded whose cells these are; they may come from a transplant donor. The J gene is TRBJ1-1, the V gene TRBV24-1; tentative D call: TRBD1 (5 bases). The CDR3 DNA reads TGTGCCACCAGTGATGGCAGGGTAGGGGCGAACACTGAAGCTTTCTTT. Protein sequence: CATSDGRVGANTEAFF.